This TCR beta chain came from a study of human T cells and chemical hapten exposure (dated by TCRdb to the early 2020s). At the level of the whole study: For sensitization, 2% DPC in acetone was applied to a roughly 2 cm by roughly 2 cm area of upper inner arm skin. Throughout the approximately 24-week study period, patients were also given weekly therapeutic DPC doses on the scalp. Patch testing on the upper back used Finn chambers containing 0.01% DPC, with scoring done after 6 days according to International Contact Dermatitis Research Group standards. Most of the patients in the cohort were female, and the cohort covered alopecia areata with under or over 50% scalp involvement, alopecia totalis and alopecia universalis. Libraries were pooled for sequencing, and variation in per-sample TCR yields was attributed mainly to small differences in library volumes within the pool. This study followed changes in the peripheral blood TCR repertoire in vivo during primary and secondary sensitization of alopecia patients to the hapten diphenylcyclopropenone (DPC). Blood samples were taken from patients before sensitization (week 0) and then at 2, 6 and about 24 weeks after DPC sensitization. For TCR sequencing, blood came from 25 to 35 alopecia patients at anywhere from one to four time points (pre-sensitization, 2, 6 and 24 weeks). Overall results and qualifications from the work: Repeated subsampling changed both the strength of the expansion versus patch-test correlation and the threshold at which the correlation became significant. The number of PT1 expanded TCRs positively correlated with patch test score, significant at thresholds 8, 16 and 32 but not 4. DPC sensitization did not change how many TCRs were above 1 in 1000 frequency, and no evidence was found of alterations in global repertoire structure. Because every patient had alopecia, a presumed autoimmune disease, the patients' immune response might differ from that of healthy individuals. Significantly more large CDR3 similarity clusters were formed by expanded TCRs than by pre-sensitization or healthy control sets, consistent with antigen-driven responses.

This clonotype has a handful of counts. Its antigen is not yet known. Qualities for individual bases were not recorded, and no much larger clone is one base off. V is shortened by 6 bases, J by 0 bases, and the region joining them spans 14 bases. From cysteine to phenylalanine, the CDR3 is 15 amino acids long. The CDR3 DNA has 45 bases and is translated from base 1. Library preparation was by RACE. The sequencer was a NextSeq 500. During library preparation, unique molecular identifiers were attached to individual cDNA molecules so that TCRs could be counted in a quantitative, reproducible way. For every blood RNA sample, sequencing covered both the TCR alpha and TCR beta chains. The original pipeline was this. Samples had a median of roughly 91,000 TCRs, with a range from 23,224 to 690,600. The Decombinator software suite was used to annotate the V, J and CDR3 of the TCR reads. To make PS versus PT1 abundance plots, every sample was subsampled to the same number of TCRs (28,000). TCRs were defined as expanded if absent before sensitization and observed at least eight times at the 2-week time point. Using fastp trimming at Q25 and MiXCR clonotype assembly, TCRdb reanalyzed the public sequencing data and kept in-frame beta chains. Each CDR3 protein gets just one entry, which takes the most common genes and DNA from the rows behind it. TCRdb's processing, not the authors' own work, is the source of the V and J calls. This sample comprises 110,000 to 150,000 distinct CDR3 sequences, about 12% of them detected only once. Together, the top ten hold about 1.4% of the sample.

The sample's time point label, in plain terms: patch test 2, 6 weeks after DPC sensitization. According to the study, the label for this sample's treatment or condition signals: therapeutic diphenylcyclopropenone sensitization with weekly scalp DPC. Blood at each patch-test visit was drawn before the patch test was applied. Patients were considered eligible if aged 18 to 70, diagnosed with alopecia and deemed suitable for DPC therapy, and patients were excluded if pregnant. Total RNA was extracted from unfractionated whole blood collected in Tempus Blood RNA tubes. The receptor was derived from a woman aged 50 to 60 with alopecia areata. Some clones in this sample may be carry-over from other donors' samples. The rearranged segments are TRBV12-3 or TRBV12-4 and TRBJ1-1, with a weak D call of TRBD1 (5 bases match). Sequenced material: whole blood, taken in connection with sensitization to the hapten diphenylcyclopropenone (DPC). CDR3 protein: CASRGLPRVNTEAFF. The base sequence is TGTGCCAGCAGGGGACTGCCGAGGGTGAACACTGAAGCTTTCTTT.